The clone carrying this T cell receptor beta chain was observed at least ten times. The antigen is undetermined. This CDR3 has 18 residues. V shed 1 base and J 4 bases; nucleotides not matched to a gene: 15. The sample is drawn from a study of T cell repertoires in cytomegalovirus infection. For the study at large: Public TCR beta signatures indicated both CMV infection and matching HLA type.

Study-wide results and limits: Cumulative public TCR beta family frequency identified CMV carriers with the relevant HLA.

TCRdb recomputed calls from the reads with MiXCR, one row per CDR3 protein. The table has hundreds of thousands of distinct CDR3 sequences, about a sixth seen once; the top ten hold around 12%. The clonotype originates from a human donor in good health (CMV status not recorded). Some clones in this sample may be carry-over from other donors' samples. The chain carries TRBV12-3 or TRBV12-4 and TRBJ2-7, with TRBD1 matching 8 bases. Sequencing was performed on PBMCs. The CDR3 spells CASSLGYVDSQGAYEQYF. The CDR3 DNA reads as TGTGCCAGCAGTTTAGGTTATGTGGACAGTCAGGGGGCATACGAGCAGTACTTC.